This T cell receptor beta chain derives from a study of cytomegalovirus exposure and HLA in healthy donors (dated by TCRdb to about 2017). Regarding the research as a whole: According to an earlier analysis of 587 of the donors, about 179 million T cells yielded 120 million or so unique TCR beta sequences and more than 250 Gb of sequence data. Of the roughly 400 genotyped donors, approximately 82% fell in the genetic ancestry cluster associated with self-reported Caucasian donors. High-throughput TCR immunosequencing, statistical association of individual TCRs with disease status, and machine learning were combined to predict cytomegalovirus infection status. The study was designed to test whether signatures of past pathogen exposure could be identified by cataloging public T cell receptors. Rather than drawing on any new phenotypic data, the later analysis identified candidate immune exposures from TCR beta sequences and the way those sequences occurred across donors. Using immunosequencing, the study profiled T cell repertoires from around 670 subjects and related those repertoires to cytomegalovirus serostatus. Donor age, sex, ethnicity and CMV serostatus were compiled alongside the repertoire data. Besides the first cohort of 666 subjects, a separate validation cohort made up of over 100 different subjects was used. Every discovery cohort repertoire had been produced on one sequencing platform. Typing coverage differed by locus: A, B, C, DRB1 and DQB1 were typed in roughly 629-630 donors, DQA1 in around 500, DPA1 in some 600, and DPB1 in approximately 450. About 300 gigabases of sequencing data and approximately 92 million unique TCR sequences made up an early release that covered over 550 HLA-typed donors. Both class I and class II loci were covered by HLA typing, at four-digit resolution. Four or five DR-DQ haplotypes were handled as single units for association and clustering because linkage in the cohort was strong. Genome-wide SNP genotypes for about 65% of the 666 donors were used in a later genetic analysis, which treated that subset as a discovery cohort. In an earlier analysis of 550 to 700 of the donors, high-throughput TCR beta sequencing was used to judge whether each TCR beta V gene segment behaved as functional or pseudogenic. On average, around 240,000 unique TCR beta nucleotide sequences were sequenced per donor among a few hundred genotyped donors of the cohort, with around 19% of those sequences being non-productive. A later analysis re-examined previously published TCR beta repertoires from over 500 donors and added high-resolution HLA genotyping to investigate patterns of TCR occurrence.

To note about this clone: Its antigen has not been determined. No quality values exist for individual bases; no much larger clone is one base distant.

What the authors observed across the whole study: In a later analysis, HLA-associated TCR beta chains were found to be more clonally expanded and to have lower generation probabilities than equally common non-associated chains. Because counts were too low, under 20 rarely observed V segments, including chromosome 9 orphons, were left out of the earlier analysis of over 550 of the donors. In the study, 150 to 200 TCR beta chains were listed as associated with cytomegalovirus. Presence/absence analyses assumed roughly uniform sequencing depth across donors, an assumption that may not hold. In an earlier analysis of some 540 of the donors, most TCR beta V segments appeared in productive rearrangements about 87% or about 30% of the time, broadly matching IMGT annotations. Because HLA typing was unavailable for some donors at each locus, only the typed subset was used in association tests. CMV serostatus was the only immune exposure information available for the cohort. It was suggested by the authors that the approach could potentially be generalized to other disease states and immunological phenotypes. The cohort was sequenced for TCR beta chains only, and without alpha or paired-chain data the features that could be detected were limited. Three of the identified cytomegalovirus-associated TCR beta chains were confirmed in vitro to be specific for cytomegalovirus antigens. Across donors, most TCR sequences were observed very rarely, whereas some public TCRs were present in many individuals. A further reported finding was that TCR beta sequences accurately predicted the HLA-A and HLA-B alleles for most subjects in the first cohort. The 87-base-pair reads could not distinguish some IMGT-functional V segments, including TRBV6-2 and TRBV6-3, so those segments were excluded. A later analysis found that most CMV-associated TCR beta chains appeared HLA-restricted, with HLA associations seemingly driven largely by CMV exposure. When HLA alleles, especially DR and DQ, strongly co-occurred, TCR associations were difficult to assign to individual alleles. Cytomegalovirus status was reported to be diagnosed by the classifier with high specificity and sensitivity in both the original and validation cohorts. A later analysis found that TCR association rates varied across HLA loci, with DRB1 alleles showing the most associated TCRs and HLA-C alleles the fewest. Linkage disequilibrium might explain the correlated functional status among segregating V segments, but an unknown experimental factor could not be ruled out. Compared with the approximately 700-donor mean, donors in an Asian-associated ancestry cluster had fewer N-insertions in productive TCRs, according to a later genetic analysis. A group of highly shared sequence variants was considered likely to be a technical artifact of the sequencing pipeline. A later genetic analysis associated a missense DCLRE1C variant with V-gene and J-gene trimming of TCR beta chains, and an independent cohort replicated the association. Specific HLA alleles were associated with 16,951 TCR beta sequences at a false discovery rate of 0.05 in a later analysis. In a later analysis, several top co-occurrence clusters were reported to appear linked to parvovirus B19, influenza, CMV and Epstein-Barr virus.

Libraries came from the immunoSEQ multiplex PCR assay. For the multiplex PCR, a mixture combining 60 forward primers for TCR Vbeta segments and 13 reverse primers for TCR Jbeta segments was used. The CDR3 region of rearranged TCR beta genes was amplified from genomic DNA by a multiplex PCR assay. On the Illumina HiSeq System, the amplified TCR beta libraries were sequenced as 87-base-pair reads. Turning to the authors' computational methods: A later analysis counted tens of millions of unique TCR beta chains across the 650 to 700 repertoires, and approximately 11 million of these chains were shared by at least two donors. To remove PCR and sequencing errors, raw reads were error-corrected and collapsed into unique sequences using a nearest-neighbor algorithm that merged closely related sequences. CDR3 sequences were aligned to IMGT reference sequences to assign V, D and J gene segments. For a sequence to be retained, a match of at least six nucleotides was required to both a V gene segment and a J gene segment. A rearrangement counted as productive if the CDR3 had no stop codons and remained in frame with V and J, and every other rearrangement counted as non-productive. Following IMGT convention, CDR3 was defined as the stretch from the second conserved V-encoded cysteine up to the conserved J-encoded phenylalanine. In an earlier analysis of roughly 580 of the donors, sequences lacking an unambiguous match to a single V gene segment were excluded. An earlier analysis of several hundred of the donors called V segments functional above 56.7% productive rearrangements and segregating when the between-donor standard deviation exceeded 5%. To diagnose cytomegalovirus status from the catalog of TCR beta chain sequences, a statistical classification framework was built. In a later analysis, V and J genes were assigned by comparing TCR nucleotide sequences against IMGT/GENE-DB human TR gene sequences. A later analysis assigned CDR3 sequences and most-parsimonious VDJ recombination scenarios with the TCRdist pipeline. In a later analysis, each TCR beta chain was defined by its CDR3 amino acid sequence together with its V-gene family, and reads without a unique V-gene family were excluded. As a way to deal with suspected cross-contamination and a sequencing artifact, a later analysis dropped 450 to 600 nucleotide sequences that were highly shared and had low generation probability. A later analysis calculated a clonal expansion index for each public chain from normalized within-repertoire ranks of inferred template counts. Generation probabilities in a later analysis came from a VDJ recombination model fitted to out-of-frame rearrangements, and those results were checked against IGoR. A later analysis scored TCR-TCR, TCR-HLA and TCR-CMV co-occurrence with hypergeometric tests, applying a repertoire-size bias correction to TCR pairs. In a later analysis, false discovery rates were estimated by permuting HLA or CMV assignments 20 times. A later analysis grouped co-occurring TCRs with DBSCAN, adding TCRdist sequence similarity when clustering within HLA-allele-positive subsets. For co-occurrence clustering, repertoires with fewer than 30,000 or more than 120,000 public chains were excluded, along with five repertoires with anomalous nucleotide sharing. TCRdb mirrors the immuneACCESS table, restricted to in-frame sequences. Some clones are absent from its copies; in checked studies, under half trace to an unresolved V gene, and the reason for the others is unknown. That table gives V, J and clone size, and the DNA gave D and trimming. This sample comprises 150,000 to 200,000 clones, over 70% of them detected only once. Clones ranked in the top ten supply 0.5% to 0.55% of the sample.

The cohort comprised more than 550 healthy bone marrow donors. All cohort members were sampled while nominally healthy, although unrecorded immune exposures were likely present. The donor was CMV seronegative and was included in the group of 352 seronegative cohort members. Every donor gave a peripheral blood sample, and the peripheral blood mononuclear cells from that sample were used for TCR beta sequencing. Genomic DNA extraction from the blood cell samples was performed with the Qiagen DNeasy Blood Extraction Kit. Measured from the cysteine to the phenylalanine, the CDR3 is 15 residues long. The retained sequence is limited to the CDR3, 45 bases, with the frame set at the first base. CDR1 and CDR2 (MGHRA, YSYEKL) derive from the germline V gene. V is pared back by 5 bases and J by 0 bases, with 12 bases lying between the germline termini.

This receptor was taken from a woman in her 50s in good health and CMV-seronegative. The sample consisted of PBMCs. The chain couples TRBV4-1 to TRBJ2-3, and possibly TRBD1, on 6 matching bases. The DNA reads as follows: TGCGCCAGCAGCTCGAGGACAGAGAGCACAGATACGCAGTATTTT. Its product reads: CASSSRTESTDTQYF.